The TCR beta chain described here comes from a study of T cell responses to AZD1222 COVID-19 vaccine. Only in-frame clones appear in the TCRdb table, and some are missing; sequencing was by immunoSEQ multiplex PCR. The sample shows 120,000 or so clones, about nine tenths of them seen only once. On this clone itself: No antigen is known for it.

Study findings and constraints: Clonal diversity may have been underestimated in mostly white British donors. Mapped onto spike, vaccine-associated CD4 TCRs spanned it and were dominant at 160-218 and 743-854. Spike-specific TCR breadth and depth were elevated following two AZD1222 doses.

The length of the CDR3 is 14 residues. The J segment lost 3 bases and the V segment lost 4 bases, leaving 2 bases of the junction unmatched. Germline V gives CDR1 SGHRS, CDR2 YFSETQ. V is TRBV5-1 and J is TRBJ2-5, with TRBD2 identical over 11 bases. The source is an adult in good health. Sequenced here: peripheral blood, sampled on day 0 of AZD1222 vaccination. The CDR3 DNA sequence: TGCGCCAGCAGCGGGGGACTAGCGGAAGAGACCCAGTACTTC. As protein: CASSGGLAEETQYF.